Following are 8 T cell receptor beta chains from one sample sequenced in a study of T-cell memory formation after mild COVID-19. MiXCR, applied by TCRdb to the 5' RACE reads, yields one record per CDR3 protein. The sample includes 350,000 to 500,000 distinct CDR3 sequences, more than 15% of them seen just once. Material for sequencing was PBMCs or a T cell subset sorted from them (not recorded which). These receptors all come from a man aged 18 to 29 who had mild COVID-19 (a few samples of this study predate the infection). Cell type and time point are not known.

This clonotype has a handful of counts. The V call is TRBV6-1, the J call TRBJ2-7; 9 bases line up with TRBD2. Trimming cost V 0 bases and J 3 bases; bases outside gene matches: 3. Germline V CDR1 and CDR2: MNHNS, SASEGT. This CDR3 has 15 amino acids. CDR3 bases: TGTGCCAGCAGTGAAGCCCTAGCGGGGAACTACGAGCAGTACTTC. This sequence encodes CASSEALAGNYEQYF.

This clonotype was observed a few times. The CDR3 protein is CASSEFLERETQYF. The CDR3 DNA reads as TGTGCCAGCAGTGAATTTCTGGAGCGGGAGACCCAGTACTTC. The chain joins TRBV25-1 to TRBJ2-5; D may be TRBD2 (5 bases). Per the germline V gene, CDR1 is MGHDK and CDR2 is SYGVNS. This CDR3 has 14 residues. V lost 1 base and J 5 bases, leaving 11 bases between the germline ends.

This rearrangement joins TRBV6-2 or TRBV6-3 to TRBJ1-1; D might be TRBD1 (5 bases). Trimming removed 2 bases from V and 11 bases from J, with 9 bases in between. Germline values: CDR1 MNHEY, CDR2 SVGEGT. The CDR3 length is 11 residues. The CDR3 nucleotides read TGTGCCAGCAGTTACCCCAGGGAGGCTTTCTTT. Translating it yields CASSYPREAFF.

This clonotype was observed a handful of times. The chain joins TRBV3-1 to TRBJ2-5; TRBD2 agrees at 13 bases. The CDR3 consists of 16 residues. J gave up 5 bases and V 0 bases, and 3 bases lay outside the gene matches. Looked up from germline, CDR1 is LGHDT and CDR2 is YNNKEL (reference sequence). Written as DNA, the CDR3 is TGTGCCAGCAGCCAAGACGGACTAGCGGGGGTTGAGACCCAGTACTTC. It specifies CASSQDGLAGVETQYF.

This rearrangement joins TRBV10-3 to TRBJ1-2; TRBD1 agrees at 9 bases. Germline V CDR1 and CDR2: ENHRY, SYGVKD. This CDR3 comprises 15 residues. With 6 bases clipped from V and 1 base from J, the junction kept 6 bases outside the gene matches. This CDR3 reads CAIRIRQGDNYGYTF. The CDR3 DNA reads TGTGCCATCAGGATTAGACAGGGGGATAACTATGGCTACACCTTC.

The rearrangement uses TRBV20-1 and TRBJ2-7; D unresolved. The V gene's germline CDR1 is DFQATT and CDR2 SNEGSKA (reference sequence). This CDR3 has 11 amino acids. Trimming cost V 3 bases and J 4 bases, with 7 bases left between them. The DNA for the CDR3 is TGCAGTGCTAGTTGGTCATACGAGCAGTACTTC. This codes for CSASWSYEQYF.

A few counts support this clonotype. This chain links TRBV7-8 with TRBJ2-5; 8 positions agree with TRBD1. The trim removed 5 bases at V and 5 bases at J, leaving 7 bases unmatched. Germline V gene sequence: CDR1 SGHVS, CDR2 FQNEAQ. CDR3 length: 14 amino acids. The CDR3 DNA is TGTGCCAGCAGCCCGGACAGGGTTTCTGAGACCCAGTACTTC. It codes for CASSPDRVSETQYF.

This clonotype was counted only a few times. V gene TRBV15 combines with J gene TRBJ1-2; TRBD1 matches 12 bases. With 5 bases clipped from V and 13 bases from J, the junction kept 5 bases outside the gene matches. The CDR3 is 12 amino acids. The germline V gene has CDR1 LNHNV and CDR2 YYDKDF (reference sequence). CDR3 protein: CATSRDRGRVTF. CDR3 sequence (DNA): TGTGCCACCAGCCGGGACAGGGGGCGAGTCACCTTC. Combining the CDR3 with reference TRBV15 and TRBJ1-2 gives the whole variable domain DAMVIQNPRYQVTQFGKPVTLSCSQTLNHNVMYWYQQKSSQAPKLLFHYYDKDFNNEADTPDNFQSRRPNTSFCFLDIRSPGLGDTAMYLCATSRDRGRVTFGSGTRLTVV.